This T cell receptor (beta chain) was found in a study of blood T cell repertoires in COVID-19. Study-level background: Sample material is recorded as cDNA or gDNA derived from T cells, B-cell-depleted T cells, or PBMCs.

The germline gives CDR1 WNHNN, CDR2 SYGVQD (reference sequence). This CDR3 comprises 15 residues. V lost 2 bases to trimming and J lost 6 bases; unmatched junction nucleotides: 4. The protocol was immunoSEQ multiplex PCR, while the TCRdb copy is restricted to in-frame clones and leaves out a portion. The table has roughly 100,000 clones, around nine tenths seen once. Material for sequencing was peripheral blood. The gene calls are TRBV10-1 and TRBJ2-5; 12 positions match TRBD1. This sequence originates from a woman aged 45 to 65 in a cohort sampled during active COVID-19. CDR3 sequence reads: CASSEGTGGMKTQYF. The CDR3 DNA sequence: TGCGCCAGCAGTGAGGGGACAGGGGGCATGAAGACCCAGTACTTC.